Presented here are 15 T cell receptor beta chains from one specimen sequenced in a study of blood T cells in healthy people across ages. For the second PCR, which ran for roughly 7 to 11 cycles, a sample-barcoded 5' primer and a J-beta primer mix were used. TCRdb called the 5' RACE reads again in MiXCR, with one record for every CDR3 protein. Of approximately 780,000 distinct CDR3 sequences detected, 20% to 30% appear once; the ten largest clones hold 2.5% to 3.5%. These records were also assigned to another study, of T cells of mothers and their children.

The sample comprised blood. Every receptor here comes from a boy younger than 18 in good health.

This clonotype showed up just a few times. This rearrangement joins TRBV4-1 to TRBJ2-2; 12 nucleotides line up with TRBD2. CDR1 and CDR2 (germline): MGHRA, YSYEKL. The CDR3 is made up of 18 amino acids. The V and J ends lost 3 bases and 1 base, in that order; junction bases with no gene match: 6. The CDR3 bases are TGCGCCAGCAGCCATCTCGGACTAGCGGGGCGGAACACCGGGGAGCTGTTTTTT. Its translation is CASSHLGLAGRNTGELFF.

About this clonotype itself: The junction shows a germline mismatch at one end, possibly a read error. The V and J genes are TRBV18 and TRBJ2-2; D is unclear. This CDR3 is 15 amino acids long. Germline CDR1 and CDR2: KGHSH and LQKENI. Here the CDR3 reads CVSSLRTANTGELFF. The CDR3 nucleotides read TGTGTCAGCTCACTACGGACGGCGAACACCGGGGAGCTGTTTTTT.

This clonotype was seen only a few times. CDR3 coding DNA: TGTGCCAGCAGCTTGGAGTGGGATCCCCTTAGGCATGAGCAGTTCTTC. This gives the protein CASSLEWDPLRHEQFF. The chain uses TRBV5-5 and TRBJ2-1; D is ambiguous. Germline V lookup: CDR1 SGHKS, CDR2 YYEKEE (reference sequence). V shed 0 bases and J shed 8 bases, with 18 bases lying between them. This CDR3 region has 16 residues.

Only a few counts were recorded for this clonotype. The chain is built from TRBV29-1 and TRBJ2-5; D possibly matches TRBD1 or TRBD2 (5 bases each). Germline CDR1 reads SQVTM; CDR2 reads ANQGSEA. V was clipped by 5 bases and J by 3 bases, with 10 bases between them. This CDR3 has 12 amino acids. In DNA form, the CDR3 reads TGCAGCGTTTCCTGGGACGAAGAGACCCAGTACTTC. Translation gives CSVSWDEETQYF.

This clonotype was detected only a few times. This chain uses TRBV7-2 with TRBJ2-5; 7 nucleotides line up with TRBD2. J gave up 11 bases and V 5 bases, and 14 bases lay outside the gene matches. Germline CDR1 SGHTA, CDR2 FQGNSA. CDR3 length: 14 amino acids. DNA for the CDR3: TGTGCCAGCAGCCCATCGACTAGCTCTAACGGGCAGTACTTC. It encodes CASSPSTSSNGQYF.

The rearrangement joins TRBV5-1 to TRBJ2-5, with TRBD2 as a possible D gene (6 bases). Trimming stripped 4 bases from V and 5 bases from J, with 21 bases between. Germline CDR1 reads SGHRS; CDR2 reads YFSETQ. CDR3 length: 16 amino acids. In DNA, the CDR3 is TGCGCCAGCAGCCCCGGGGACTCGGCAACGTGGGAGACCCAGTACTTC. Translated: CASSPGDSATWETQYF.

There are a few counts of this clonotype. This rearrangement joins TRBV9 to TRBJ2-1, with 9 bases identical to TRBD2. The CDR3 runs 19 residues. The junction had 13 bases not matched to a gene; V was cut back by 3 bases and J by 0 bases. Germline V gene sequence: CDR1 SGDLS, CDR2 YYNGEE. This CDR3 reads CASSGSSGALFSSYNEQFF. CDR3 nucleotides: TGTGCCAGCAGCGGATCTAGCGGGGCCCTATTCAGCTCCTACAATGAGCAGTTCTTC.

The J gene is TRBJ2-3, the V gene TRBV20-1, with D perhaps TRBD1 or TRBD2 (6 bases each). Germline-derived CDR1 and CDR2 are DFQATT and SNEGSKA (reference sequence). V was clipped by 5 bases and J by 11 bases, with 11 bases between them. This CDR3 has 10 residues. The CDR3 DNA sequence: TGCAGTGCTGAGGGGGGAAGGCAGTATTTT. Translating it yields CSAEGGRQYF.

This clonotype showed up just a few times. The chain employs TRBV19 and TRBJ2-5, with 12 bases fitting TRBD1. J lost 11 bases, V lost 6 bases, and 13 bases had no gene match. CDR3 length equals 15 residues. Germline V gives CDR1 LNHDA, CDR2 SQIVND (reference sequence). CDR3 DNA: TGTGCCAGTAGATGGGACAGGGGGCCTCTGAGGGAGCAGTACTTC. Protein sequence: CASRWDRGPLREQYF.

The J gene is TRBJ2-1, the V gene TRBV5-1; 10 bases agree with TRBD2. J lost 8 bases, V lost 3 bases, and 8 bases had no gene match. The CDR3 contains 15 residues. In germline, CDR1 is SGHRS, CDR2 YFSETQ. The CDR3 region is CASSYQRGGLDEQFF. CDR3 nucleotides: TGCGCCAGCAGCTACCAGCGGGGGGGTTTAGATGAGCAGTTCTTC.

The V and J genes are TRBV29-1 and TRBJ2-5; 9 bases align to TRBD2. This CDR3 contains 13 residues. Germline CDR1 is SQVTM and CDR2 is ANQGSEA. J was trimmed by 4 bases and V by 3 bases; bases with no gene match: 3. CDR3 coding DNA: TGCAGCGTTGAGAAGCGGGGGGTAGAGACCCAGTACTTC. Amino acid sequence: CSVEKRGVETQYF.

This clonotype was counted only a few times. This sequence joins TRBV10-3 and TRBJ2-5; D ambiguous. Trimming removed 10 bases at V and 4 bases at J, with 16 bases between. This CDR3 region has 13 residues. The germline gives CDR1 ENHRY, CDR2 SYGVKD. CDR3 amino acids: CATVNYVGETQYF. CDR3 coding DNA: TGTGCCACCGTAAACTACGTAGGAGAGACCCAGTACTTC.

The chain recombines TRBV7-2 with TRBJ1-2; no reliable D call. This CDR3 comprises 14 residues. The ends were cut back, 3 bases at V and 3 bases at J, with 11 bases in the middle. Germline V gives CDR1 SGHTA, CDR2 FQGNSA. The CDR3 reads CASSFKEQYYGYTF. In DNA form, the CDR3 reads TGTGCCAGCAGCTTCAAAGAACAGTACTATGGCTACACCTTC.

The V gene is TRBV20-1, the J gene TRBJ2-4, with D perhaps matching TRBD2 (5 bases). There are 14 residues in the CDR3. The germline V gene has CDR1 DFQATT and CDR2 SNEGSKA (reference sequence). Deletions cut 3 bases from V and 3 bases from J, with 12 bases between. The CDR3 sequence is CSASLGGSKNIQYF. CDR3 bases: TGCAGTGCTAGTTTAGGAGGTAGCAAAAACATTCAGTACTTC.

The V call is TRBV20-1, the J call TRBJ2-1, with D tentatively TRBD1 (5 bases). With 3 bases removed from V and 4 bases from J, the gap between germline ends came to 10 bases. CDR3 size: 13 residues. Germline loops: CDR1 DFQATT, CDR2 SNEGSKA (reference sequence). The CDR3 DNA reads as TGCAGTGCTAGGGGGCGATTTTACAATGAGCAGTTCTTC. Protein sequence: CSARGRFYNEQFF.